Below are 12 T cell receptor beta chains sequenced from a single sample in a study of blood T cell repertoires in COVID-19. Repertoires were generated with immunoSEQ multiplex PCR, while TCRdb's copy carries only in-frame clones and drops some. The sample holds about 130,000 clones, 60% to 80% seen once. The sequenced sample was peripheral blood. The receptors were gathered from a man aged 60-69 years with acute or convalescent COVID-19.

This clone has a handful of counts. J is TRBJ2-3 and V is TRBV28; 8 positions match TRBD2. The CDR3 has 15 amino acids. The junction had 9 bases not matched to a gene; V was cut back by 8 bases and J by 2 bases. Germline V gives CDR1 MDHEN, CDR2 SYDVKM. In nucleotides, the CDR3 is TGTGCCAGCTCTCAAGCGGGAGCCATCACAGATACGCAGTATTTT. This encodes CASSQAGAITDTQYF. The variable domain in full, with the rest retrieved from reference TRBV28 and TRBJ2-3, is DVKVTQSSRYLVKRTGEKVFLECVQDMDHENMFWYRQDPGLGLRLIYFSYDVKMKEKGDIPEGYSVSREKKERFSLILESASTNQTSMYLCASSQAGAITDTQYFGPGTRLTVL.

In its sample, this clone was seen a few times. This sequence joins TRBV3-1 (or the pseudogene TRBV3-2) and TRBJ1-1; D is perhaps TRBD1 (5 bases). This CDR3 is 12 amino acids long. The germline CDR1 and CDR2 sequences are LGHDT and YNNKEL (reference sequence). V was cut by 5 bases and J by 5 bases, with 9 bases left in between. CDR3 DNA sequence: TGTGCCAGCAGCTTAGGGGTAACTGAAGCTTTCTTT. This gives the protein CASSLGVTEAFF.

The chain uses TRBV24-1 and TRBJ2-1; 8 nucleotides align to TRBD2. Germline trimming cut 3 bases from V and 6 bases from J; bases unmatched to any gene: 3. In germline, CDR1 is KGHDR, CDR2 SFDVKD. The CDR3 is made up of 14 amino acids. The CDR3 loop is CATSDSGSSNEQFF. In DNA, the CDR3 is TGTGCCACCAGTGATAGCGGGAGTTCCAATGAGCAGTTCTTC.

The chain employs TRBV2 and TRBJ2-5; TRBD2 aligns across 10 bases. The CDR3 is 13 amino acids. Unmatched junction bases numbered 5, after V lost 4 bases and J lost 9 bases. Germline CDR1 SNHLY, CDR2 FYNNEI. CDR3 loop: CASSVGLAQAQYF. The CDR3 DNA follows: TGTGCCAGCAGTGTGGGACTAGCGCAGGCCCAGTACTTC. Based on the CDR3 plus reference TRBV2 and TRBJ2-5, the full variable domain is EPEVTQTPSHQVTQMGQEVILRCVPISNHLYFYWYRQILGQKVEFLVSFYNNEISEKSEIFDDQFSVERPDGSNFTLKIRSTKLEDSAMYFCASSVGLAQAQYFGPGTRLLVL.

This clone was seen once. The CDR3 here is CASSLASGLTGELFF. The CDR3 region has the DNA TGCGCCAGCAGCTTGGCCAGCGGCCTCACCGGGGAGCTGTTTTTT. V gene TRBV5-1 combines with J gene TRBJ2-2; a weak D match, TRBD2 (5 bases). The V gene's germline CDR1 is SGHRS and CDR2 YFSETQ. V lost 0 bases to trimming and J lost 4 bases, with 10 bases between them. This CDR3 region has 15 residues.

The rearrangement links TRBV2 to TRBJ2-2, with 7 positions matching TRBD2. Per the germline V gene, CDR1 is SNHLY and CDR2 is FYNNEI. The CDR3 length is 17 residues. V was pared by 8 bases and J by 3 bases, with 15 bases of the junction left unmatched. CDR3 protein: CASDGLGGPGDTGELFF. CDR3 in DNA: TGTGCCAGCGATGGACTAGGAGGGCCCGGCGACACCGGGGAGCTGTTTTTT.

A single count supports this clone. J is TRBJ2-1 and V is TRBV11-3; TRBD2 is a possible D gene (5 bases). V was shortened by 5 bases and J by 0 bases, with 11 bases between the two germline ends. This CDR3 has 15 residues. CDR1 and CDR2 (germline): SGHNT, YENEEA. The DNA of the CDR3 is TGTGCCAGCAGCCCGAGGGATTCCTCCTACAATGAGCAGTTCTTC. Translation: CASSPRDSSYNEQFF.

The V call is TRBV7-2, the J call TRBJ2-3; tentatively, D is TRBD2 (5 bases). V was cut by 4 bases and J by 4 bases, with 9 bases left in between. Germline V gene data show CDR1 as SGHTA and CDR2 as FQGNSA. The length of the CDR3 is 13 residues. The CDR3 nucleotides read TGTGCCAGCAGCTCCGAGAGGGCAGATACGCAGTATTTT. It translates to CASSSERADTQYF. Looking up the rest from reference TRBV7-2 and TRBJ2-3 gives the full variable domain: GAGVSQSPSNKVTEKGKDVELRCDPISGHTALYWYRQSLGQGLEFLIYFQGNSAPDKSGLPSDRFSAERTGGSVSTLTIQRTQQEDSAVYLCASSSERADTQYFGPGTRLTVL.

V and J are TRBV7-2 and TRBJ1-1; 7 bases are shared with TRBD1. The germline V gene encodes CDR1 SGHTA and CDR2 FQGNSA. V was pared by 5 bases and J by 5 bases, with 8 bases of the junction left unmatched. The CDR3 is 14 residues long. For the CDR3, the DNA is TGTGCCAGCAGCCGTGTGCAGGGGGTTACTGAAGCTTTCTTT. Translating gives CASSRVQGVTEAFF.

The CDR3, as DNA: TGTGCCAGCACTCCCCCGGCACAGTATTTCTATGGCTACACCTTC. Its protein is CASTPPAQYFYGYTF. This chain connects TRBV11-2 to TRBJ1-2, with unresolved D. CDR3 size: 15 residues. Germline CDR1 and CDR2: SGHAT and FQNNGV. V was clipped by 7 bases and J by 4 bases, with 19 bases between them.

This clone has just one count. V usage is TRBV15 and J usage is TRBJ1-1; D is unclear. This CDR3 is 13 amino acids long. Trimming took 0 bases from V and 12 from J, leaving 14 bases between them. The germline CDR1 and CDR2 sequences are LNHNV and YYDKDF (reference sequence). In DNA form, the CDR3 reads TGTGCCACCAGCAGAGATAGCGTGCAACAGCCTTTCTTT. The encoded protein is CATSRDSVQQPFF.

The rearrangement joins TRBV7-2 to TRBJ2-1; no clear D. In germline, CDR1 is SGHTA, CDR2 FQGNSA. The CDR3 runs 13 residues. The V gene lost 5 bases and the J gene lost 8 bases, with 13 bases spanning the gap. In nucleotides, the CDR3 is TGTGCCAGCAGCGCCCAAGGAGTTTATGAGCAGTTCTTC. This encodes CASSAQGVYEQFF.